This is a list of T cell receptor beta chains from one sample in a study of blood T cell repertoires in COVID-19. Profiling relied on immunoSEQ multiplex PCR, and the TCRdb table lists in-frame clones only, not all of them. The table includes over 100,000 clones, roughly 76% detected once. Sequencing was done on a sample of peripheral blood. Receptors originate from a human donor in a cohort sampled during active COVID-19. CDR3s include the opening cysteine and the closing phenylalanine or tryptophan. The D gene is left open where the match is weak. Expanded clones get a size class; other rows say once, few or many, or leave the size out.

J gene: TRBJ1-2; D gene: TRBD1; V gene: TRBV7-2; clone size: -; CDR3 DNA: TGTGCCAGCAGCAAGGGGACAGAAGGCTACACCTTC; CDR3 protein: CASSKGTEGYTF
J gene: TRBJ2-7; D gene: TRBD2; V gene: TRBV7-7; clone size: few; CDR3 DNA: TGTGCCAGCAGCTTAGGAGCAGCGGGATCCGAGCAGTACTTC; CDR3 protein: CASSLGAAGSEQYF
J gene: TRBJ1-3; D gene: TRBD1; V gene: TRBV5-5; clone size: -; CDR3 DNA: TGTGCCAGCAGCTTGGTCCCGACAGGGGGCAATGGAAACACCATATATTTT; CDR3 protein: CASSLVPTGGNGNTIYF
J gene: TRBJ1-5; D gene: -; V gene: TRBV4-3; clone size: -; CDR3 DNA: TGCGCCAGCAGCCAAGATTCGGATCAGCCCCAGCATTTT; CDR3 protein: CASSQDSDQPQHF
J gene: TRBJ1-6; D gene: -; V gene: TRBV27; clone size: -; CDR3 DNA: TGTGCCAGTTCAATCGGGGACTATAATTCACCCCTCCACTTT; CDR3 protein: CASSIGDYNSPLHF
J gene: TRBJ1-1; D gene: TRBD1; V gene: TRBV18; clone size: -; CDR3 DNA: TGTGCCAGCTCACCGGGGACAGGCCGTATGGAAGCTTTCTTT; CDR3 protein: CASSPGTGRMEAFF
J gene: TRBJ1-5; D gene: -; V gene: TRBV6-2/TRBV6-3; clone size: -; CDR3 DNA: TGTGCCAGCAGTTACGGGCAGAGCAATCAGCCCCAGCATTTT; CDR3 protein: CASSYGQSNQPQHF
J gene: TRBJ1-1; D gene: -; V gene: TRBV29-1; clone size: -; CDR3 DNA: TGCAGCTCTCGTACAGGGCCCACTGAAGCTTTCTTT; CDR3 protein: CSSRTGPTEAFF
J gene: TRBJ2-3; D gene: TRBD1; V gene: TRBV28; clone size: -; CDR3 DNA: TGTGCCAGCATCCGCCGGACAGGGGGCGGGGATACGCAGTATTTT; CDR3 protein: CASIRRTGGGDTQYF
J gene: TRBJ1-2; D gene: -; V gene: TRBV6-2/TRBV6-3; clone size: -; CDR3 DNA: TGTGCCAGCAGTCCCCGTAGCGGAGGAGATGGCTATGGCTACACCTTC; CDR3 protein: CASSPRSGGDGYGYTF
J gene: TRBJ1-1; D gene: -; V gene: TRBV4-3; clone size: few; CDR3 DNA: TGCGCCAGCAGCAGGGGCCCGAACACTGAAGCTTTCTTT; CDR3 protein: CASSRGPNTEAFF
J gene: TRBJ2-7; D gene: -; V gene: TRBV12-3/TRBV12-4; clone size: once; CDR3 DNA: TGTGCCAGCTGGTGGCAGGACTCCTACGAGCAGTACTTC; CDR3 protein: CASWWQDSYEQYF
J gene: TRBJ2-7; D gene: -; V gene: TRBV5-4; clone size: -; CDR3 DNA: TGTGCCAGCAGCCGTGCGGGCGGTGCCTCCTACGAGCAGTACTTC; CDR3 protein: CASSRAGGASYEQYF
J gene: TRBJ2-7; D gene: -; V gene: TRBV4-3; clone size: -; CDR3 DNA: TGCGCCAGCAGCCAAGATTGGTGGCTAGAACCCTACGAGCAGTACTTC; CDR3 protein: CASSQDWWLEPYEQYF
J gene: TRBJ2-7; D gene: -; V gene: TRBV5-1; clone size: few; CDR3 DNA: TGCGCCAGCAGTTCAGACTACGAGCAGTACTTC; CDR3 protein: CASSSDYEQYF
J gene: TRBJ2-5; D gene: TRBD2; V gene: TRBV29-1; clone size: -; CDR3 DNA: TGCAGCGCTGGACTAGCGAACCAAGAGACCCAGTACTTC; CDR3 protein: CSAGLANQETQYF
J gene: TRBJ2-3; D gene: TRBD2; V gene: TRBV5-6; clone size: -; CDR3 DNA: TGTGCCAGCAGCACCCGGACTAGCGGGGCGGATACGCAGTATTTT; CDR3 protein: CASSTRTSGADTQYF
J gene: TRBJ2-7; D gene: TRBD2; V gene: TRBV20-1; clone size: -; CDR3 DNA: TGCAGTGCTAGTGTGGGAGGGAGCGGCGAGCAGTACTTC; CDR3 protein: CSASVGGSGEQYF
J gene: TRBJ1-6; D gene: -; V gene: TRBV7-2; clone size: -; CDR3 DNA: TGTGCCAGCAGGAAAGACAGGTCCGATAATTCACCCCTCCACTTT; CDR3 protein: CASRKDRSDNSPLHF
J gene: TRBJ2-3; D gene: -; V gene: TRBV18; clone size: -; CDR3 DNA: TGTGCCAGCTCACGCTACTCCTCTAGCACAGATACGCAGTATTTT; CDR3 protein: CASSRYSSSTDTQYF
J gene: TRBJ2-5; D gene: -; V gene: TRBV13; clone size: -; CDR3 DNA: TGTGCCAGCAGCTTAGTGCCGGGGGAGACCCAGTACTTC; CDR3 protein: CASSLVPGETQYF
J gene: TRBJ2-2; D gene: -; V gene: TRBV18; clone size: -; CDR3 DNA: TGTGCCAGCTCACCACACGCCCTGGACAGTACGAACACCGGGGAGCTGTTTTTT; CDR3 protein: CASSPHALDSTNTGELFF
J gene: TRBJ2-6; D gene: -; V gene: TRBV7-3; clone size: -; CDR3 DNA: TGTGCCAGCAGCTTAATGGGAGGAGGGGCTGGGGCCAACGTCCTGACTTTC; CDR3 protein: CASSLMGGGAGANVLTF
J gene: TRBJ1-5; D gene: -; V gene: TRBV9; clone size: -; CDR3 DNA: TGTGCCAGCAGCGTAGATCCAGGGCAAGAGCCCCAGCATTTT; CDR3 protein: CASSVDPGQEPQHF
J gene: TRBJ2-2; D gene: -; V gene: TRBV19; clone size: once; CDR3 DNA: TGTGCCAGTAGTATAGATCCCATAGGGGGAGTTGGGGCCGGGGAGCTGTTTTTT; CDR3 protein: CASSIDPIGGVGAGELFF
J gene: TRBJ1-4; D gene: -; V gene: TRBV29-1; clone size: -; CDR3 DNA: TGCAGCGTTGCAGCAACTAATGAAAAACTGTTTTTT; CDR3 protein: CSVAATNEKLFF
J gene: TRBJ2-1; D gene: -; V gene: TRBV5-1; clone size: once; CDR3 DNA: TGCGCCAGCAGCCCCTTCGTTACATTTGAGCAGTTCTTC; CDR3 protein: CASSPFVTFEQFF
J gene: TRBJ1-1; D gene: TRBD1; V gene: TRBV27; clone size: -; CDR3 DNA: TGTGCCAGCAGGACAGGGCTCACTGAAGCTTTCTTT; CDR3 protein: CASRTGLTEAFF
J gene: TRBJ1-4; D gene: TRBD1; V gene: TRBV7-2; clone size: once; CDR3 DNA: TGTGCCAGCAGCTCCCAGGGCGGGGGGACAGGGCGTGAAAAACTGTTTTTT; CDR3 protein: CASSSQGGGTGREKLFF
J gene: TRBJ2-1; D gene: -; V gene: TRBV24-1; clone size: -; CDR3 DNA: TGTGCCACCGGCCCGAAGGGGTCGAAGGACAATGAGCAGTTCTTC; CDR3 protein: CATGPKGSKDNEQFF
J gene: TRBJ1-5; D gene: TRBD1; V gene: TRBV6-6; clone size: -; CDR3 DNA: TGTGCCAGCACCAGGGGGTCGGGGGATCAGCCCCAGCATTTT; CDR3 protein: CASTRGSGDQPQHF
J gene: TRBJ1-6; D gene: TRBD1; V gene: TRBV19; clone size: -; CDR3 DNA: TGTGCCAGTAGGACCTGGACAGGCGGTCCATCACCCCTCCACTTT; CDR3 protein: CASRTWTGGPSPLHF
J gene: TRBJ2-7; D gene: TRBD1; V gene: TRBV11-3; clone size: few; CDR3 DNA: TGTGCCAGCAGCTTAGTAACAGGGGCCGGGGAGCAGTACTTC; CDR3 protein: CASSLVTGAGEQYF
J gene: TRBJ1-6; D gene: TRBD1; V gene: TRBV7-6; clone size: -; CDR3 DNA: TGTGCCAGCAGCCCCGGGACAGGGGGCTTGTTTAATTCACCCCTCCACTTT; CDR3 protein: CASSPGTGGLFNSPLHF
J gene: TRBJ1-2; D gene: -; V gene: TRBV4-3; clone size: -; CDR3 DNA: TGCGCCAGCAGCCAAGGGACAGCTACTAACTATGGCTACACCTTC; CDR3 protein: CASSQGTATNYGYTF
J gene: TRBJ1-3; D gene: -; V gene: TRBV5-4; clone size: -; CDR3 DNA: TGTGCCAGCAGCCCCGACAGGAGCGGAAACACCATATATTTT; CDR3 protein: CASSPDRSGNTIYF
J gene: TRBJ1-4; D gene: -; V gene: TRBV5-1; clone size: -; CDR3 DNA: TGCGCCAGCAGCCCTCAGGGAGGGACTAATGAAAAACTGTTTTTT; CDR3 protein: CASSPQGGTNEKLFF
J gene: TRBJ1-2; D gene: TRBD1; V gene: TRBV6-2/TRBV6-3; clone size: -; CDR3 DNA: TGTGCCAGCAGTGACGGACAGGGGTTTGGGAACACCTTC; CDR3 protein: CASSDGQGFGNTF
J gene: TRBJ2-3; D gene: TRBD2; V gene: TRBV28; clone size: -; CDR3 DNA: TGTGCCAGCAGTTCTGTGGCGGGAGGGGGGACACACACAGATACGCAGTATTTT; CDR3 protein: CASSSVAGGGTHTDTQYF
J gene: TRBJ1-2; D gene: -; V gene: TRBV18; clone size: few; CDR3 DNA: TGTGCCAGCTCACCAATTCTTATCCCGTTTCCTCCTCTCTTCTATGGCTACACCTTC; CDR3 protein: CASSPILIPFPPLFYGYTF
J gene: TRBJ1-1; D gene: TRBD1; V gene: TRBV4-3; clone size: -; CDR3 DNA: TGCGCCAGCAGCCGGAGGGACAGGGACGAAGCTTTCTTT; CDR3 protein: CASSRRDRDEAFF
J gene: TRBJ2-5; D gene: TRBD1; V gene: TRBV7-2; clone size: few; CDR3 DNA: TGTGCCAGCAGCAGGGGACAGGGGGAGACCCAGTACTTC; CDR3 protein: CASSRGQGETQYF
J gene: TRBJ1-2; D gene: -; V gene: TRBV14; clone size: -; CDR3 DNA: TGTGCCAGCAGCCAAGATCTCGGTTCTATTAGTGGCTACACCTTC; CDR3 protein: CASSQDLGSISGYTF
J gene: TRBJ2-1; D gene: -; V gene: TRBV7-8; clone size: once; CDR3 DNA: TGTGCCAGCAGCTTAAAGCTACTATCCGGATCCCAAGAGCAGTTCTTC; CDR3 protein: CASSLKLLSGSQEQFF
J gene: TRBJ2-6; D gene: -; V gene: TRBV14; clone size: few; CDR3 DNA: TGTGCCAGCAGCCCCCAGTACTCTGGGGCCAACGTCCTGACTTTC; CDR3 protein: CASSPQYSGANVLTF
J gene: TRBJ2-7; D gene: TRBD2; V gene: TRBV7-2; clone size: -; CDR3 DNA: TGTGCCAGCGGGGGGGGACTAGCGGGATACGAGCAGTACTTC; CDR3 protein: CASGGGLAGYEQYF
J gene: TRBJ2-2; D gene: -; V gene: TRBV21-1; clone size: -; CDR3 DNA: TGTGCCAGCAGCAATGGAAGGAGAGGGTCGGGGACCGGGGAGCTGTTTTTT; CDR3 protein: CASSNGRRGSGTGELFF
J gene: TRBJ1-2; D gene: TRBD1; V gene: TRBV29-1; clone size: once; CDR3 DNA: TGCAGCGTTACAGGGGGCCGTAACTATGGCTACACCTTC; CDR3 protein: CSVTGGRNYGYTF
J gene: TRBJ1-1; D gene: -; V gene: TRBV12-1; clone size: -; CDR3 DNA: TGTGCCAGCAGCTTTTACAGGATGGGTGGGGGGGCAGTAAATGAATACACTGAAGCTTTCTTT; CDR3 protein: CASSFYRMGGGAVNEYTEAFF
J gene: TRBJ2-5; D gene: TRBD2; V gene: TRBV18; clone size: -; CDR3 DNA: TGTGCCAGCTCACCCGGACTAGCGGGGTTGGAGACCCAGTACTTC; CDR3 protein: CASSPGLAGLETQYF
J gene: TRBJ2-1; D gene: -; V gene: TRBV6-5; clone size: -; CDR3 DNA: TGTGCCAGCAGTTACGAGACAGTGGTCGCCTACAATGAGCAGTTCTTC; CDR3 protein: CASSYETVVAYNEQFF